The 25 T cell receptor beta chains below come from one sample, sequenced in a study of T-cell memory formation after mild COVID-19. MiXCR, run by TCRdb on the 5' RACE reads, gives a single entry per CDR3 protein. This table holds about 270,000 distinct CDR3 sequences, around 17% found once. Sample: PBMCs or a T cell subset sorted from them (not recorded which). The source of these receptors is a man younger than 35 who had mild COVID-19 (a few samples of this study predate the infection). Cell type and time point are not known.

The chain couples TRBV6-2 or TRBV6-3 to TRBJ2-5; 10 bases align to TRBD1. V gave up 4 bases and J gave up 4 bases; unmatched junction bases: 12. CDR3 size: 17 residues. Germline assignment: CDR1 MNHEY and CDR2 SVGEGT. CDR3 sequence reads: CASSFFPRDRGRETQYF. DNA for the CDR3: TGTGCCAGCAGTTTCTTCCCCCGGGACAGGGGCCGAGAGACCCAGTACTTC.

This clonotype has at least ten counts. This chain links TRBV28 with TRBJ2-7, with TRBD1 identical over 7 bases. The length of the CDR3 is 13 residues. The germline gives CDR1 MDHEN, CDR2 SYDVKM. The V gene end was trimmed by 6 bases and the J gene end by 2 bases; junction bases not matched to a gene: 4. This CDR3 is CASSPGQTYEQYF. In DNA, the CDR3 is TGTGCCAGCAGCCCGGGACAGACCTACGAGCAGTACTTC.

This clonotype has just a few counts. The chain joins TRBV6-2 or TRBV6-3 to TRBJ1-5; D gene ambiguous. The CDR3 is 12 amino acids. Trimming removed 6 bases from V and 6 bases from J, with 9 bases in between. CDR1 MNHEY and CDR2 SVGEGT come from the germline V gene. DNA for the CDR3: TGTGCCAGCAGACTTGGGAGTCAGCCCCAGCATTTT. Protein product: CASRLGSQPQHF.

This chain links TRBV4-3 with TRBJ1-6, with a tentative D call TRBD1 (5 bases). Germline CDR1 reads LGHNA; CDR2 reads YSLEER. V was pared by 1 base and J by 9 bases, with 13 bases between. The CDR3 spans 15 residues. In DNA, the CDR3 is TGCGCCAGCAGCCAAGTAGAAGGGGATAGTTCACCCCTCCACTTT. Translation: CASSQVEGDSSPLHF.

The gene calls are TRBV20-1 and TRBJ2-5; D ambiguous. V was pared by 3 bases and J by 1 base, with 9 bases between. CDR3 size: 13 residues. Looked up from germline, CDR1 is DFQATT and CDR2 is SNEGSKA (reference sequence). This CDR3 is CSARGWVQETQYF. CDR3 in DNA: TGCAGTGCTAGGGGCTGGGTCCAAGAGACCCAGTACTTC.

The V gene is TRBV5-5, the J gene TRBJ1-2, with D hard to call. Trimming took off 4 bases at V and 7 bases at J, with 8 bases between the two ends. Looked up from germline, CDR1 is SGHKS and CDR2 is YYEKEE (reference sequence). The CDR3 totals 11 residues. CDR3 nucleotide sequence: TGTGCCAGCAGCCCCTCAACTGGCTACACCTTC. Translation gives CASSPSTGYTF.

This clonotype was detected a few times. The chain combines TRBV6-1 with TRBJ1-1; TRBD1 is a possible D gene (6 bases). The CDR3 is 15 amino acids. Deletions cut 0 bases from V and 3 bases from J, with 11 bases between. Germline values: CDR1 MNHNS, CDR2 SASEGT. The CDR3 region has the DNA TGTGCCAGCAGTGAAGCCCAGGGGTTGTACACTGAAGCTTTCTTT. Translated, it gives CASSEAQGLYTEAFF.

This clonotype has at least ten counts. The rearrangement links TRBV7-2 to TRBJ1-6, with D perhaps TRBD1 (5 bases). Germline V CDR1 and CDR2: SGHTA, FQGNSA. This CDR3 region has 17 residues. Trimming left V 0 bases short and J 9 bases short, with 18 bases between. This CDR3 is CASSLAPMGGVSSPLHF. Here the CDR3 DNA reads TGTGCCAGCAGCTTAGCGCCGATGGGGGGGGTGAGTTCACCCCTCCACTTT.

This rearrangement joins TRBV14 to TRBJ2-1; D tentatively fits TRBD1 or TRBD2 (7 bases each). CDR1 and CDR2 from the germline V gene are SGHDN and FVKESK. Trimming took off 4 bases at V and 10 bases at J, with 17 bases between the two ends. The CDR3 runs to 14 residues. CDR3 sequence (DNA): TGTGCCAGCAGCCCCTTGGGGGAGGGACAGGAGCAGTTCTTC. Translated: CASSPLGEGQEQFF. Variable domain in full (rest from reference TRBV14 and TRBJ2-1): EAGVTQFPSHSVIEKGQTVTLRCDPISGHDNLYWYRRVMGKEIKFLLHFVKESKQDESGMPNNRFLAERTGGTYSTLKVQPAELEDSGVYFCASSPLGEGQEQFFGPGTRLTVL.

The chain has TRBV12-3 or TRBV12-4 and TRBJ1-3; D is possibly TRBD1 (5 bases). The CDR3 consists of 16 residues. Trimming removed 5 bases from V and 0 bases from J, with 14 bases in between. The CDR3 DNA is TGTGCCAGCAGTCTGGGGGGGAGTATCTCTGGAAACACCATATATTTT. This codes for CASSLGGSISGNTIYF.

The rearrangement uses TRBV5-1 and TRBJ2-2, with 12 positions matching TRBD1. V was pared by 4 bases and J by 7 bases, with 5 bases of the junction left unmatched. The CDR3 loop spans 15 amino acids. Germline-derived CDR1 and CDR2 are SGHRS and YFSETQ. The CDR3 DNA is TGCGCCAGCAGCAGGGACAGGGGGCGAATCGGGGAGCTGTTTTTT. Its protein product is CASSRDRGRIGELFF.

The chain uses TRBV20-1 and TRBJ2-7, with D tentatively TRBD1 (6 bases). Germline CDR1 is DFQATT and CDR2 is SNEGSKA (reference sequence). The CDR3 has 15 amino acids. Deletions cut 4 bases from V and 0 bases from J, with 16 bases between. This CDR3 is CSAIPQGLVSYEQYV. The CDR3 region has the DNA TGCAGTGCTATTCCACAGGGCCTAGTCTCCTACGAGCAGTACGTC.

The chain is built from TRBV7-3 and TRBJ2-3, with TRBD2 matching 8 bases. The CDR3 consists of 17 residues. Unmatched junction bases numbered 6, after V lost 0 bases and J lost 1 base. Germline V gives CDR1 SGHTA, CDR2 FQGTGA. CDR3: CASSLTSAGGRTDTQYF. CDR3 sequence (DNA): TGTGCCAGCAGCTTAACGTCCGCGGGGGGACGCACAGATACGCAGTATTTT.

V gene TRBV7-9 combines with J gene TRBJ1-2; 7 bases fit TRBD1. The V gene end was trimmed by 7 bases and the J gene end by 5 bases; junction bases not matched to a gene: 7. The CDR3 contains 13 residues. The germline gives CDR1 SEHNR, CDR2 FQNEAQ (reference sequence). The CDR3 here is CASTLDRAYGYTF. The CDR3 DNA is TGTGCCAGCACCCTAGACAGGGCTTATGGCTACACCTTC.

The CDR3 DNA reads TGTGCCAGCAGCTTAGTGCAGGGGCCTTACTATGGCTACACCTTC. As protein: CASSLVQGPYYGYTF. The rearrangement links TRBV7-2 to TRBJ1-2; maybe TRBD1 (6 bases). In germline, CDR1 is SGHTA, CDR2 FQGNSA. Trimming took off 1 base at V and 3 bases at J, with 12 bases between the two ends. CDR3 length: 15 amino acids.

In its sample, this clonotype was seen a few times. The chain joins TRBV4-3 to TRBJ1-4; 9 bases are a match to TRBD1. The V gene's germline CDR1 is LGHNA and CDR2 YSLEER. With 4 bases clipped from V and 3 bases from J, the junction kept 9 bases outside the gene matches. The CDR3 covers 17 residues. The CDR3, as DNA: TGCGCCAGCAGCCGTTACAGGGGGCGCGGAGCTAATGAAAAACTGTTTTTT. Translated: CASSRYRGRGANEKLFF.

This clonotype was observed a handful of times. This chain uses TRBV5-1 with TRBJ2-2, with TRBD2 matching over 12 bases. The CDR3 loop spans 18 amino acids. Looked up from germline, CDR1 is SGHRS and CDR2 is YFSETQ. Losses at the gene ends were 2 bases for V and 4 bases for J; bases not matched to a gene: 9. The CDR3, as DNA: TGCGCCAGCAGCTTTACTAGCGGGGGGCCCAGGACCACCGGGGAGCTGTTTTTT. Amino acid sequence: CASSFTSGGPRTTGELFF.

CDR3 coding DNA: TGCAGTGCTAGAAATCTCGGGGGGGCCCTCTCTGGAAACACCATATATTTT. Its protein is CSARNLGGALSGNTIYF. This chain links TRBV20-1 with TRBJ1-3; a possible D gene is TRBD1 (6 bases). Deletions cut 2 bases from V and 0 bases from J, with 17 bases between. The CDR3 runs to 17 residues. Germline V gene data show CDR1 as DFQATT and CDR2 as SNEGSKA (reference sequence).

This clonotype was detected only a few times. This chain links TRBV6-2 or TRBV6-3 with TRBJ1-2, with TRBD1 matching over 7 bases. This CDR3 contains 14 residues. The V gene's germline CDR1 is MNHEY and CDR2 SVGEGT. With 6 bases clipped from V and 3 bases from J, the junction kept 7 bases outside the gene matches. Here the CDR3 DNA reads TGTGCCAGCAGAGAGACAGGGTCTTACTATGGCTACACCTTC. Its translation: CASRETGSYYGYTF.

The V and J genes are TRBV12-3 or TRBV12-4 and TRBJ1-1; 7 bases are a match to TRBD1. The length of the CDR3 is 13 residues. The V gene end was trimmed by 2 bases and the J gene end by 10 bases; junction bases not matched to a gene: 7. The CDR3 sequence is CASSLRGQISAFF. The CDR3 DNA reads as TGTGCCAGCAGTTTAAGGGGACAGATCTCAGCTTTCTTT.

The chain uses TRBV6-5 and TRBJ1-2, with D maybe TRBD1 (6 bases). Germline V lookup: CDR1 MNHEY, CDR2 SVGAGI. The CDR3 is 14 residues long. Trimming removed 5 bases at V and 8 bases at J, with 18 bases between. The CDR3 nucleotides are TGTGCCAGCAGTGGCCAGGCAGGGGCGGGCGGCTACACCTTC. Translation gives CASSGQAGAGGYTF.

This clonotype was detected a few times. This CDR3 reads CASSLLWGQNTGELFF. The CDR3 nucleotides read TGTGCCAGCAGCCTCCTGTGGGGACAGAACACCGGGGAGCTGTTTTTT. The V and J genes are TRBV3-1 and TRBJ2-2; D is possibly TRBD1 (6 bases). V lost 4 bases, J lost 1 base, and 13 bases lay in between. Germline lookup yields CDR1 LGHDT and CDR2 YNNKEL (reference sequence). The CDR3 spans 16 residues.

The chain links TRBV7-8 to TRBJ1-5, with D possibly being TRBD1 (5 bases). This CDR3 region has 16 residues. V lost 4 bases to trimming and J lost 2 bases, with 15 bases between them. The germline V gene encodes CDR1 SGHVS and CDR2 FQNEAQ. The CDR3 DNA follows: TGTGCCAGCAGCTCCCACGACAGCGGGGGCAATCAGCCCCAGCATTTT. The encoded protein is CASSSHDSGGNQPQHF. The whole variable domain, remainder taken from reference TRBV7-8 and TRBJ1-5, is GAGVSQSPRYKVAKRGQDVALRCDPISGHVSLFWYQQALGQGPEFLTYFQNEAQLDKSGLPSDRFFAERPEGSVSTLKIQRTQQEDSAVYLCASSSHDSGGNQPQHFGDGTRLSIL.

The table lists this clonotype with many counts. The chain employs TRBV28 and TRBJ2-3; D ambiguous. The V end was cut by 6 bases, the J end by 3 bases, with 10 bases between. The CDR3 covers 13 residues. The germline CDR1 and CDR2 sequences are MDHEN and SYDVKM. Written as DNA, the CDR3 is TGTGCCAGCAGCCCTCAATGGACAGATACGCAGTATTTT. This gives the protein CASSPQWTDTQYF.

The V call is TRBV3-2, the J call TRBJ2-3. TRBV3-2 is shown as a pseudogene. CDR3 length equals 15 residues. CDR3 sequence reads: CASSQEATKTDTQYF. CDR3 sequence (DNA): TGTGCCAGCAGCCAAGAGGCAACAAAGACAGATACGCAGTATTTT.